Listed below are T cell receptor beta chains from one sample, sequenced in a study of blood T cell repertoires in COVID-19. Here immunoSEQ multiplex PCR was the method, and the copy in TCRdb shows in-frame clones only, minus some. The sample consists of 55,000 to 65,000 clones, roughly 90% of them appearing once. Sequencing was carried out using peripheral blood. Receptors originate from a woman aged 55-70 years with active COVID-19. CDR3s include the opening cysteine and the closing phenylalanine or tryptophan. D genes are given only for firm matches.

V	D	CDR3
TRBV5-6	-	CASSLFSFGNQPQHF
TRBV5-1	TRBD2	CASSLEVGAGTYEQYF
TRBV30	TRBD1	CAWRTGGANTGELFF
TRBV2	TRBD1	CASTGQGAGEKLFF
TRBV7-2	-	CASSFRENYGYTF
TRBV3-1/TRBV3-2	TRBD2	CATRTSGGRNEQFF
TRBV25-1	-	CASSKQGPSSYNEQFF
TRBV12-5	TRBD1	CASGPGQGSGYTF
TRBV2	-	CASSLQGNTEAFF
TRBV30	-	CAWSGEDTQYF